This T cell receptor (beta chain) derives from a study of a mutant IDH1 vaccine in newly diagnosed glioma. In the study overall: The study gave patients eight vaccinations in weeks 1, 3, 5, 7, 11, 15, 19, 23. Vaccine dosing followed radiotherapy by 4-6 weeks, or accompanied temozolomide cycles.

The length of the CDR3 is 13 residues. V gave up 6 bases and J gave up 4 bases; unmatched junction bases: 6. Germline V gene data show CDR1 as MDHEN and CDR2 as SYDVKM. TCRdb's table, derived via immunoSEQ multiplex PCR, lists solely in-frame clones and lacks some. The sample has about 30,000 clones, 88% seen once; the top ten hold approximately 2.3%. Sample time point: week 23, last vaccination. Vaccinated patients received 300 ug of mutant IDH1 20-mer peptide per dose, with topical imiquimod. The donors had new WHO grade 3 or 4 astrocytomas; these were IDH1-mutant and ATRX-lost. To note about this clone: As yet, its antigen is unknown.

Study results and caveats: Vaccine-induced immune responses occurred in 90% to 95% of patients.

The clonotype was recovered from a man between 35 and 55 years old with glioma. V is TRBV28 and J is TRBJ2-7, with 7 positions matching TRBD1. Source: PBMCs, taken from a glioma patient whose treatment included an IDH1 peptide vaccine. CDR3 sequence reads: CASRSDRVYEQYF. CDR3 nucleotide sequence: TGTGCCAGCAGATCCGACAGGGTGTACGAGCAGTACTTC.